The 17 T cell receptor beta chains given below trace back to one sample, sequenced in a study of blood T cell repertoires in COVID-19. Measured with immunoSEQ multiplex PCR; TCRdb has only the in-frame clones, and not every one. The sample has fewer than 350,000 clones, roughly 90% seen once. The sequenced sample was PBMCs or T cells enriched from blood (not recorded which). These receptors all come from a man in his fifties or sixties who had recovered from COVID-19.

The chain combines TRBV27 with TRBJ1-2; D might be TRBD1 (6 bases). V was trimmed by 4 bases and J by 4 bases, leaving 16 bases between them. CDR3 length: 15 amino acids. Germline loops: CDR1 MNHEY, CDR2 SMNVEV (reference sequence). CDR3 coding DNA: TGTGCCAGCAGTTCCAACTTGGGGGCCGTCTATGGCTACACCTTC. It codes for CASSSNLGAVYGYTF.

This rearrangement joins TRBV11-2 to TRBJ2-7, with 7 bases fitting TRBD2. V trimming: 8 bases; J trimming: 0 bases; junction bases outside the gene matches: 13. In germline, CDR1 is SGHAT, CDR2 FQNNGV. The CDR3 runs 16 residues. The CDR3 region is CASHPGEGLSSYEQYF. DNA for the CDR3: TGTGCCAGCCACCCCGGGGAGGGCTTAAGCTCCTACGAGCAGTACTTC.

The gene calls are TRBV5-1 and TRBJ2-2; D is uncertain. This CDR3 is built from 13 residues. CDR1 and CDR2 from the germline V gene are SGHRS and YFSETQ. The ends were cut back, 5 bases at V and 11 bases at J, with 16 bases in the middle. The CDR3 coding sequence is TGCGCCAGCAGGGCTAGTATAGATGTCGAGCTGTTTTTT. Encoded protein: CASRASIDVELFF.

This clone was seen more than once but under ten times. The genes are TRBV7-9 and TRBJ1-5, with unresolved D. Germline CDR1 is SEHNR and CDR2 is FQNEAQ (reference sequence). The V gene lost 0 bases and the J gene lost 5 bases, with 8 bases spanning the gap. This CDR3 has 14 residues. The CDR3 here is CASSLATLDQPQHF. CDR3 coding DNA: TGTGCCAGCAGCTTAGCGACACTTGATCAGCCCCAGCATTTT.

The V and J genes are TRBV7-2 and TRBJ2-4, with D unclear. V lost 1 base, J lost 0 bases, and 7 bases lay in between. The germline gives CDR1 SGHTA, CDR2 FQGNSA. The CDR3 spans 15 residues. The CDR3 sequence: CASSLVHVAKNIQYF. CDR3 nucleotide sequence: TGTGCCAGCAGCTTAGTACATGTAGCCAAAAACATTCAGTACTTC. Filled out from reference TRBV7-2 and TRBJ2-4, the complete variable domain reads GAGVSQSPSNKVTEKGKDVELRCDPISGHTALYWYRQSLGQGLEFLIYFQGNSAPDKSGLPSDRFSAERTGGSVSTLTIQRTQQEDSAVYLCASSLVHVAKNIQYFGAGTRLSVL.

V gene TRBV7-9 combines with J gene TRBJ2-1; 7 positions agree with TRBD2. CDR3 length: 14 residues. Per the germline V gene, CDR1 is SEHNR and CDR2 is FQNEAQ (reference sequence). After removal of 7 bases from V and 1 base from J, the junction contained 4 bases not matched to a gene. The CDR3 DNA sequence: TGTGCCAGCATCAGGCGGGAGTCCTACAATGAGCAGTTCTTC. Its protein product is CASIRRESYNEQFF.

This chain connects TRBV7-8 to TRBJ1-2; TRBD1 might be the D (5 bases). This CDR3 has 13 residues. V was cut by 6 bases and J by 2 bases, with 10 bases left in between. Looked up from germline, CDR1 is SGHVS and CDR2 is FQNEAQ. CDR3 loop: CASSYSGNYGYTF. The CDR3 bases are TGTGCCAGCAGTTATTCAGGGAACTATGGCTACACCTTC.

The chain couples TRBV9 to TRBJ1-2; 7 bases map to TRBD1. With V trimmed by 4 bases and J by 0 bases, 6 bases remained unmatched. The CDR3 is made up of 15 amino acids. The germline V gene encodes CDR1 SGDLS and CDR2 YYNGEE. The DNA for the CDR3 is TGTGCCAGCAGCTCGGGACAGCATACTAACTATGGCTACACCTTC. This sequence encodes CASSSGQHTNYGYTF. Together with reference TRBV9 and TRBJ1-2, the CDR3 gives the full variable domain: DSGVTQTPKHLITATGQRVTLRCSPRSGDLSVYWYQQSLDQGLQFLIQYYNGEERAKGNILERFSAQQFPDLHSELNLSSLELGDSALYFCASSSGQHTNYGYTFGSGTRLTVV.

The gene calls are TRBV27 and TRBJ1-1; D ambiguous. The length of the CDR3 is 16 residues. Germline CDR1 and CDR2: MNHEY and SMNVEV (reference sequence). Trimming took 4 bases from V and 1 from J, leaving 16 bases between them. The CDR3 DNA sequence: TGTGCCAGCAGTTCGGGGTTGAGGACGGCGAACACTGAAGCTTTCTTT. This encodes CASSSGLRTANTEAFF.

CDR3 nucleotides: TGTGCCAGCTCACCATTGGACAGGGGAGGGGAGCAGTACTTC. It encodes CASSPLDRGGEQYF. V and J are TRBV18 and TRBJ2-7; TRBD1 matches at 9 bases. The V segment lost 2 bases and the J segment 7 bases; nucleotides outside the gene matches: 6. The germline CDR1 and CDR2 sequences are KGHSH and LQKENI. CDR3 size: 14 residues. Together with reference TRBV18 and TRBJ2-7, the CDR3 gives the full variable domain: NAGVMQNPRHLVRRRGQEARLRCSPMKGHSHVYWYRQLPEEGLKFMVYLQKENIIDESGMPKERFSAEFPKEGPSILRIQQVVRGDSAAYFCASSPLDRGGEQYFGPGTRLTVT.

This chain uses TRBV3-1 (or the pseudogene TRBV3-2) with TRBJ2-2; 7 positions match TRBD2. Germline V gene lookup returns CDR1 LGHDT and CDR2 YNNKEL (reference sequence). With V trimmed by 4 bases and J by 4 bases, 9 bases remained unmatched. The CDR3 covers 16 residues. CDR3 nucleotide sequence: TGTGCCAGCAGCCCCCGGGAACGGGAGGCCACCGGGGAGCTGTTTTTT. Translation: CASSPREREATGELFF.

There are a few counts of this clone. The chain links TRBV5-1 to TRBJ1-6, with TRBD1 as a possible D gene (6 bases). V gave up 4 bases and J gave up 14 bases, with 22 bases separating them. The CDR3 loop spans 15 amino acids. Germline lookup yields CDR1 SGHRS and CDR2 YFSETQ. CDR3 sequence: CASSTQGPPGQALHF. The CDR3 DNA reads TGCGCCAGCAGCACACAGGGTCCCCCAGGGCAGGCCCTCCACTTT.

The chain employs TRBV5-4 and TRBJ2-2; possibly TRBD1 for D (5 bases). V was shortened by 3 bases and J by 1 base, with 10 bases between the two germline ends. The CDR3 spans 15 residues. Germline assignment: CDR1 SGHNT and CDR2 YYREEE (reference sequence). CDR3 DNA sequence: TGTGCCAGCAGCTCGGCCCAGGGGAACACCGGGGAGCTGTTTTTT. Its translation is CASSSAQGNTGELFF.

The J gene is TRBJ1-1, the V gene TRBV7-9; possibly TRBD1 for D (5 bases). The CDR3 totals 17 residues. The germline V gene has CDR1 SEHNR and CDR2 FQNEAQ (reference sequence). V shed 8 bases and J shed 1 base, with 23 bases lying between them. The CDR3: CASGEGSGSLGNTEAFF. CDR3 sequence (DNA): TGTGCCAGCGGGGAAGGATCAGGGTCTCTAGGGAACACTGAAGCTTTCTTT. The entire variable domain, with the rest obtained from reference TRBV7-9 and TRBJ1-1, is as follows: DTGVSQNPRHKITKRGQNVTFRCDPISEHNRLYWYRQTLGQGPEFLTYFQNEAQLEKSRLLSDRFSAERPKGSFSTLEIQRTEQGDSAMYLCASGEGSGSLGNTEAFFGQGTRLTVV.

The rearrangement links TRBV28 to TRBJ1-1; TRBD1 agrees at 8 bases. Germline V gene data show CDR1 as MDHEN and CDR2 as SYDVKM. The CDR3 contains 20 residues. After removal of 4 bases from V and 0 bases from J, the junction contained 19 bases not matched to a gene. CDR3 region: CASSSRKRQQGVWLNTEAFF. The CDR3, as DNA: TGTGCCAGCAGTTCAAGAAAAAGACAACAGGGGGTTTGGTTGAACACTGAAGCTTTCTTT.

The chain couples TRBV24-1 to TRBJ2-3; D perhaps matches TRBD1 (6 bases). V lost 3 bases and J 4 bases, leaving 13 bases between the germline ends. The germline CDR1 and CDR2 sequences are KGHDR and SFDVKD. The CDR3 runs 15 residues. CDR3 amino acids: CATSDTRTAADTQYF. The CDR3 DNA follows: TGTGCCACCAGTGATACTCGGACAGCGGCAGATACGCAGTATTTT.

This clone was seen a single time. This rearrangement joins TRBV5-1 to TRBJ2-3; 11 nucleotides line up with TRBD2. The germline V gene encodes CDR1 SGHRS and CDR2 YFSETQ. This CDR3 is 16 amino acids long. Trimming took 4 bases from V and 3 from J; bases not matched to a gene: 7. The CDR3 here is CASSQLLAGETDTQYF. The CDR3 DNA reads TGCGCCAGCAGCCAATTACTAGCGGGAGAGACAGATACGCAGTATTTT.